The 21 T cell receptor beta chains reported below all come from one sample, sequenced in a study of early T cells in non-severe SARS-CoV-2 infection. A single record per CDR3 protein comes from TCRdb applying MiXCR to the 5' RACE reads. The repertoire holds roughly 64,000 distinct CDR3 sequences, about an eighth seen once, with more than 3.5% in the top ten. Sequences were obtained from whole blood. These receptors were obtained from an adult who was a healthcare worker with PCR-confirmed SARS-CoV-2 infection or an uninfected control (not recorded which).

The sample holds a few counts of this clonotype. This chain uses TRBV29-1 with TRBJ2-7; a possible D gene is TRBD1 (6 bases). CDR1 and CDR2 from the germline V gene are SQVTM and ANQGSEA. The V gene lost 0 bases and the J gene lost 10 bases, with 13 bases spanning the gap. The CDR3 contains 12 residues. CDR3 amino acids: CSVEDPRQVQYF. The CDR3 bases are TGCAGCGTTGAAGACCCTAGACAGGTTCAGTACTTC.

This clonotype was detected a few times. The V and J genes are TRBV4-3 and TRBJ2-3; D gene unclear. Germline V lookup: CDR1 LGHNA, CDR2 YSLEER. Trimming left V 0 bases short and J 7 bases short, with 8 bases between. This CDR3 is built from 13 residues. CDR3 nucleotides: TGCGCCAGCAGCCAAGATCGGGCATATACGCAGTATTTT. Translated: CASSQDRAYTQYF.

This clonotype was observed a single time. This sequence joins TRBV18 and TRBJ1-6; D possibly corresponds to TRBD1 (5 bases). The CDR3 sequence is 14 residues long. V lost 3 bases and J lost 7, with 10 bases in between. Germline values: CDR1 KGHSH, CDR2 LQKENI. The CDR3 DNA reads TGTGCCAGCTCACCTCGGAGGGGAAATTCACCCCTCCACTTT. Its protein product is CASSPRRGNSPLHF. The full variable domain, with the rest looked up from reference TRBV18 and TRBJ1-6, is NAGVMQNPRHLVRRRGQEARLRCSPMKGHSHVYWYRQLPEEGLKFMVYLQKENIIDESGMPKERFSAEFPKEGPSILRIQQVVRGDSAAYFCASSPRRGNSPLHFGNGTRLTVT.

The chain recombines TRBV5-1 with TRBJ2-7; perhaps D is TRBD1 or TRBD2 (5 bases each). CDR1 and CDR2 from the germline V gene are SGHRS and YFSETQ. This CDR3 region has 12 residues. Trimming took off 4 bases at V and 6 bases at J, with 11 bases between the two ends. DNA of the CDR3: TGCGCCAGCAGCAGGGACGTTGGCGAGCAGTACTTC. Protein product: CASSRDVGEQYF.

Concerning this clonotype: One end of the junction fails to match germline, which may point to a read error. This chain links TRBV9 with TRBJ1-3; D might be TRBD1 (5 bases). CDR1 is SGDLS and CDR2 is YYNGEE in the germline V gene. CDR3 length equals 16 residues. The CDR3 sequence: CASSPNDRGSENTIYF. The CDR3 nucleotides read TGTGCCAGCAGCCCTAATGACAGAGGCTCTGAAAACACCATATATTTT.

The table lists this clonotype with a few counts. The rearrangement links TRBV13 to TRBJ2-2, with D perhaps matching TRBD1 (6 bases). V was clipped by 5 bases and J by 2 bases, with 12 bases between them. The germline gives CDR1 PRHDT, CDR2 FYEKMQ (reference sequence). CDR3 length: 15 amino acids. This CDR3 is CASSTDRFNTGELFF. In DNA, the CDR3 is TGTGCCAGCAGCACAGACAGGTTCAACACCGGGGAGCTGTTTTTT.

This clonotype was detected only a few times. This rearrangement joins TRBV10-3 to TRBJ2-2; tentative D call: TRBD2 (6 bases). V dropped 4 bases and J dropped 0 bases, with 12 bases sitting between them. The CDR3 runs 16 residues. CDR1 is ENHRY and CDR2 is SYGVKD in the germline V gene. The DNA of the CDR3 is TGTGCCATCAGTGGACGGGGGACGGCGAACACCGGGGAGCTGTTTTTT. Its translation: CAISGRGTANTGELFF.

The V and J genes are TRBV3-1 and TRBJ1-1; 7 bases are a match to TRBD1. Germline CDR1 and CDR2: LGHDT and YNNKEL (reference sequence). V was clipped by 1 base and J by 7 bases; unmatched bases: 6. This CDR3 has 14 residues. This CDR3 is CASSQVDRVLEAFF. DNA of the CDR3: TGTGCCAGCAGCCAAGTTGACAGGGTCCTTGAAGCTTTCTTT.

V usage is TRBV18 and J usage is TRBJ1-5; 7 bases match TRBD1. The CDR3 consists of 14 residues. The J segment lost 4 bases and the V segment lost 3 bases, leaving 3 bases of the junction unmatched. Germline V gives CDR1 KGHSH, CDR2 LQKENI. CDR3: CASSPMDRNQPQHF. The CDR3 DNA reads as TGTGCCAGCTCACCGATGGACAGGAATCAGCCCCAGCATTTT. The whole variable domain, filled in from reference TRBV18 and TRBJ1-5, reads NAGVMQNPRHLVRRRGQEARLRCSPMKGHSHVYWYRQLPEEGLKFMVYLQKENIIDESGMPKERFSAEFPKEGPSILRIQQVVRGDSAAYFCASSPMDRNQPQHFGDGTRLSIL.

This clonotype appeared many times. V and J are TRBV2 and TRBJ2-3; TRBD1 matches at 9 bases. After removal of 7 bases from V and 3 bases from J, the junction contained 5 bases not matched to a gene. Germline V lookup: CDR1 SNHLY, CDR2 FYNNEI. The CDR3 spans 14 residues. CDR3 sequence reads: CASNGGQGTDTQYF. DNA of the CDR3: TGTGCCAGCAACGGAGGACAGGGGACAGATACGCAGTATTTT.

Concerning this clonotype: Germline is not matched at one junction end, which may reflect a read error. This chain joins TRBV7-9 and TRBJ2-3; D unresolved. Germline CDR1 is SEHNR and CDR2 is FQNEAQ (reference sequence). This CDR3 has 14 residues. The CDR3 sequence is CPSSLGPRTDTQYF. CDR3 DNA sequence: TGTCCCAGCAGCTTAGGACCCCGAACAGATACGCAGTATTTT.

This clonotype was seen repeatedly, ten times or more. V and J are TRBV7-7 and TRBJ2-1, with TRBD2 matching 15 bases. Germline CDR1 and CDR2: SSHAT and FNYEAQ (reference sequence). The length of the CDR3 is 16 residues. Unmatched junction bases numbered 4, after V lost 1 base and J lost 9 bases. CDR3 in amino acids: CASSLGTSGGAGEQFF. The CDR3 DNA reads TGTGCCAGCAGCTTAGGGACTAGCGGGGGGGCCGGTGAGCAGTTCTTC.

This clonotype was seen at least ten times. The chain recombines TRBV25-1 with TRBJ1-2; 7 bases are a match to TRBD1. Unmatched junction bases numbered 11, after V lost 6 bases and J lost 4 bases. CDR1 MGHDK and CDR2 SYGVNS come from the germline V gene. The CDR3 length is 15 residues. The CDR3: CASRGTGQGVYGYTF. CDR3 bases: TGTGCCAGCAGGGGGACGGGCCAGGGGGTCTATGGCTACACCTTC.

This chain joins TRBV30 and TRBJ1-2, with 11 nucleotides matching TRBD1. This CDR3 comprises 14 residues. Unmatched junction bases numbered 1, after V lost 0 bases and J lost 4 bases. From germline, CDR1 is GTSNPN and CDR2 SVGIG (reference sequence). CDR3 sequence (DNA): TGTGCCTGGAGTGTTGGACAGGGGGCCTATGGCTACACCTTC. It yields the protein CAWSVGQGAYGYTF.

Ten or more counts support this clonotype. The chain combines TRBV29-1 with TRBJ2-7; no clear D gene. Germline assignment: CDR1 SQVTM and CDR2 ANQGSEA. This CDR3 region has 13 residues. Trimming left V 0 bases short and J 5 bases short, with 11 bases between. CDR3 in DNA: TGCAGCGTTGAAGACAGCCTGATGGACGAGCAGTACTTC. Translating gives CSVEDSLMDEQYF.

V is TRBV5-1 and J is TRBJ2-5; D may correspond to TRBD1 or TRBD2 (5 bases each). CDR1 SGHRS and CDR2 YFSETQ come from the germline V gene. Trimming removed 2 bases at V and 2 bases at J, with 13 bases between. This CDR3 region has 15 residues. CDR3 sequence reads: CASSFWSGRQETQYF. CDR3 DNA: TGCGCCAGCAGCTTCTGGTCAGGGAGACAAGAGACCCAGTACTTC.

This clonotype has only a few counts. This chain links TRBV6-1 with TRBJ1-4, with TRBD1 as a possible D gene (5 bases). The germline V gene has CDR1 MNHNS and CDR2 SASEGT. The CDR3 totals 16 residues. V gave up 7 bases and J gave up 5 bases, with 20 bases separating them. CDR3 DNA sequence: TGTGCCAGCACCCTACCCGACAGCCTACTAAATGAAAAACTGTTTTTT. Its protein is CASTLPDSLLNEKLFF.

This clonotype turned up a few times. The chain uses TRBV9 and TRBJ1-1; no firm D call. Germline CDR1 and CDR2: SGDLS and YYNGEE. V dropped 4 bases and J dropped 0 bases, with 10 bases sitting between them. This CDR3 has 14 residues. CDR3 sequence: CASSPGGLNTEAFF. The CDR3 DNA follows: TGTGCCAGCAGCCCCGGCGGCCTGAACACTGAAGCTTTCTTT.

The rearrangement links TRBV5-1 to TRBJ2-1; 11 bases match TRBD2. This CDR3 is 13 amino acids long. Trimming removed 0 bases from V and 12 bases from J; junction bases left unmatched: 2. CDR1 and CDR2 from the germline V gene are SGHRS and YFSETQ. Written as DNA, the CDR3 is TGCGCCAGCAGCTTGGTTCTAGCGGGGGGGCAGTTCTTC. This translates into CASSLVLAGGQFF.

In its sample, this clonotype was seen a few times. The chain employs TRBV18 and TRBJ1-2, with D possibly matching TRBD1 (6 bases). The CDR3 has 15 amino acids. Germline CDR1 KGHSH, CDR2 LQKENI. Trimming left V 1 base short and J 0 bases short, with 9 bases between. The chain's CDR3 is CASSPRTETNYGYTF. In nucleotides, the CDR3 is TGTGCCAGCTCACCACGGACAGAAACTAACTATGGCTACACCTTC.

With respect to this clonotype: A read error is possible here, since a much larger clone lies one base away. The chain couples TRBV20-1 to TRBJ1-4; TRBD1 aligns across 7 bases. This CDR3 is built from 15 residues. Per the germline V gene, CDR1 is DFQATT and CDR2 is SNEGSKA (reference sequence). This chain's CDR3 is CSARDWTGLNEKLYF. The CDR3, as DNA: TGCAGTGCTAGAGATTGGACAGGACTAAATGAAAAACTGTATTTT.